These 2 T cell receptor beta chains were sequenced from one sample in a study of cytotoxic CD8 clonotypes in ibrutinib-treated CLL. Assay: immunoSEQ multiplex PCR; the TCRdb copy retains only in-frame clones and omits some. The profile shows 300,000 to 400,000 clones, approximately 67% of them singletons. The sample here was PBMCs, taken after 36 months of ibrutinib treatment. Receptors originate from a human donor with chronic lymphocytic leukemia.

This clone was seen a few times. V and J are TRBV7-8 and TRBJ1-5; D is unresolved. CDR1 is SGHVS and CDR2 is FQNEAQ in the germline V gene. The V end lost 6 bases, the J end lost 7 bases, and 10 bases lay between the germline ends. There are 12 residues in the CDR3. CDR3 loop: CASSPAFQPQHF. The CDR3 DNA is TGTGCCAGCAGTCCAGCATTCCAGCCCCAGCATTTT.

CDR3 sequence reads: CASGWKNTDTQYF. CDR3 in DNA: TGCGCCAGCGGGTGGAAGAACACAGATACGCAGTATTTT. The chain has TRBV4-3 and TRBJ2-3; D uncertain. Trimming took 8 bases from V and 2 from J, leaving 11 bases between them. The CDR3 totals 13 residues. Germline-derived CDR1 and CDR2 are LGHNA and YSLEER.